This T cell receptor (beta chain) was captured in a study of blood T cell repertoires in COVID-19. Study in general: Samples taken during acute and convalescent COVID-19 were collected in the United States, Italy and Spain. PBMCs, B-cell-depleted T cells, or T cells were the source of the cDNA or gDNA that made up the material.

The CDR3 is 13 amino acids. Deletions cut 6 bases from V and 2 bases from J, with 5 bases between. As originally analysed: Reference gene primer amplification yielded estimated nucleated cell counts. TCRdb keeps only in-frame clones here, not all; method: immunoSEQ multiplex PCR. V and J calls and clone size come straight from that table; D and trimming were deduced from the DNA. The sample consists of about 230,000 clones, around 81% of them appearing once. The V call is TRBV12-3 or TRBV12-4, the J call TRBJ2-6; no clear D gene. The sequenced sample was peripheral blood. The receptor comes from a man aged 50 or older with active or convalescent COVID-19. The DNA for the CDR3 is TGTGCCAGCAGGCCAGCTGGGGCCAACGTCCTGACTTTC. This gives the protein CASRPAGANVLTF.